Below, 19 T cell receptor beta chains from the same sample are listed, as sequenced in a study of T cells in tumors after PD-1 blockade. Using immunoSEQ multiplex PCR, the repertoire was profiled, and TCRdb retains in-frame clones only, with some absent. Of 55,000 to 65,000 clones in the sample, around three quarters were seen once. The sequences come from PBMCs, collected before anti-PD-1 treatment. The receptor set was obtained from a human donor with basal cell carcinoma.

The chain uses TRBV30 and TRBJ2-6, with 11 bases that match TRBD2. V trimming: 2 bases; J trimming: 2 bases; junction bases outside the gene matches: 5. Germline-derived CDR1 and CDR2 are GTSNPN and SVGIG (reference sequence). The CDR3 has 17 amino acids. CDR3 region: CAWSPVAGGPGANVLTF. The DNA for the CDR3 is TGTGCCTGGAGTCCAGTAGCGGGGGGGCCTGGGGCCAACGTCCTGACTTTC.

CDR3 nucleotides: TGTGCCACCAGCAGAGAAGGGGACCTGGCGATAATGAACACTGAAGCTTTCTTT. Amino acid sequence: CATSREGDLAIMNTEAFF. This chain connects TRBV15 to TRBJ1-1; TRBD1 might be the D (5 bases). Germline V gene sequence: CDR1 LNHNV, CDR2 YYDKDF (reference sequence). V gave up 0 bases and J gave up 0 bases, with 17 bases separating them. The CDR3 length is 18 residues.

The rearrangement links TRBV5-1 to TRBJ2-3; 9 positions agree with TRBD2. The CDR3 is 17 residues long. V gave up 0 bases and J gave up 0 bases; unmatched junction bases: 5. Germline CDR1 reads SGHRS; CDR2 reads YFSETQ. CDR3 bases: TGCGCCAGCAGCTTGGAAGGCGGGGGGGCTAGCACAGATACGCAGTATTTT. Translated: CASSLEGGGASTDTQYF.

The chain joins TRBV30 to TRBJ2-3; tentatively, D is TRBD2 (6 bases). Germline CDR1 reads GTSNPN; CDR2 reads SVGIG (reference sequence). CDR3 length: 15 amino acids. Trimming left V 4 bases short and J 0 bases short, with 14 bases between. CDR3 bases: TGTGCCTGGACCCTAAATAGCGGCAGCACAGATACGCAGTATTTT. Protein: CAWTLNSGSTDTQYF.

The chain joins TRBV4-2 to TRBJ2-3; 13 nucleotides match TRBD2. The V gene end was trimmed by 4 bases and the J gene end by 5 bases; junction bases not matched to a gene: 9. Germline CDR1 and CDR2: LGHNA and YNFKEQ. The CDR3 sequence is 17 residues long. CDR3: CASSPSLAGGPIDTQYF. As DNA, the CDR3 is TGTGCCAGCAGCCCTTCACTAGCGGGGGGGCCTATAGATACGCAGTATTTT.

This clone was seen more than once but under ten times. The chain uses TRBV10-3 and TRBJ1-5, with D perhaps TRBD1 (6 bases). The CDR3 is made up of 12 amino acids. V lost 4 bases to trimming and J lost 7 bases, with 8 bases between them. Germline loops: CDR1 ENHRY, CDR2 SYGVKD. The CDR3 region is CAISGGGQPQHF. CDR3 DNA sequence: TGTGCCATCAGTGGAGGGGGGCAGCCCCAGCATTTT.

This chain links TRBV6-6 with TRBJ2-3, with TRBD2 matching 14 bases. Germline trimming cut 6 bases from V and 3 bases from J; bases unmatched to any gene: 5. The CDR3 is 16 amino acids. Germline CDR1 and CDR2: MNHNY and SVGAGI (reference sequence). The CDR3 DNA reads TGTGCCAGCAGGAAGACTAGCGGGGGGGATACAGATACGCAGTATTTT. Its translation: CASRKTSGGDTDTQYF.

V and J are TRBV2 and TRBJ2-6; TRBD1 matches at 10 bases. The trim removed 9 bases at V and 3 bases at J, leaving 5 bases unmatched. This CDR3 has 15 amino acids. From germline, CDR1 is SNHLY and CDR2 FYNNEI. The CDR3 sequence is CARGQGMDGANVLTF. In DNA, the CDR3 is TGTGCCAGGGGACAGGGGATGGATGGGGCCAACGTCCTGACTTTC.

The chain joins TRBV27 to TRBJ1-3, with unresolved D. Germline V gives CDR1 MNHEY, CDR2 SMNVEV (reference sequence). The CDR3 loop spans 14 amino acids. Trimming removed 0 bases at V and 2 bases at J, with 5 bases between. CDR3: CASSLSITGNTIYF. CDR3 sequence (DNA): TGTGCCAGCAGTTTATCGATAACTGGAAACACCATATATTTT.

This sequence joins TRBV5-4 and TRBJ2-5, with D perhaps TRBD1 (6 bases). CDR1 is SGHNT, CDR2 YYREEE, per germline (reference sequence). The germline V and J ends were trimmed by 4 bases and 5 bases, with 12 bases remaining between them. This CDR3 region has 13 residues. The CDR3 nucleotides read TGTGCCAGCAGCACCAAAACAGGGGAGACCCAGTACTTC. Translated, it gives CASSTKTGETQYF. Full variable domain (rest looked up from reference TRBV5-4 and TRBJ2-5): ETGVTQSPTHLIKTRGQQVTLRCSSQSGHNTVSWYQQALGQGPQFIFQYYREEENGRGNFPPRFSGLQFPNYSSELNVNALELDDSALYLCASSTKTGETQYFGPGTRLLVL.

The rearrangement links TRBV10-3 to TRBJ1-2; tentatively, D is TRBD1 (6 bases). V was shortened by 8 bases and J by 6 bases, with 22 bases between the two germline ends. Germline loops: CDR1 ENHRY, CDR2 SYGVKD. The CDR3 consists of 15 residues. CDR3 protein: CAIGRRGEGSDGYTF. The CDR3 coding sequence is TGTGCCATCGGGAGGAGGGGGGAAGGCTCCGATGGCTACACCTTC.

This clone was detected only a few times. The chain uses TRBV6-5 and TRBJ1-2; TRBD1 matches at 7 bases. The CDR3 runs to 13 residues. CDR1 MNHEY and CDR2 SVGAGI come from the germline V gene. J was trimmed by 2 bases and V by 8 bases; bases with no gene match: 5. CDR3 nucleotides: TGTGCCAGCCATAACAGGGGCAACTATGGCTACACCTTC. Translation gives CASHNRGNYGYTF.

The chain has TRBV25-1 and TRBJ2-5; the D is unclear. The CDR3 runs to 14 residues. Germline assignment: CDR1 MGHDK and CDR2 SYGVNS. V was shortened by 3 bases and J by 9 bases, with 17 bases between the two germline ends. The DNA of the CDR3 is TGTGCCAGCAGTGATCCGGGCTCTTCCGTGGCCCAGTACTTC. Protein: CASSDPGSSVAQYF.

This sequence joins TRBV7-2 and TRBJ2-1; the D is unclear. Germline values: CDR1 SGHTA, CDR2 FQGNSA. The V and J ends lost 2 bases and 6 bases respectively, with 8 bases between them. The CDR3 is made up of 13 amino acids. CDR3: CASSLNRVNEQFF. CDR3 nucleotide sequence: TGTGCCAGCAGCTTAAATCGCGTCAATGAGCAGTTCTTC.

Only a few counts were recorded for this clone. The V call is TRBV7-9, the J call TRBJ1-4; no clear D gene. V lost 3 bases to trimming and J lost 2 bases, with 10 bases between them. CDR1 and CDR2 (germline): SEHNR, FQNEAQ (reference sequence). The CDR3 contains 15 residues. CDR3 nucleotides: TGTGCCAGCAGCTTTTCCCTTTCGACTAATGAAAAACTGTTTTTT. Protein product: CASSFSLSTNEKLFF.

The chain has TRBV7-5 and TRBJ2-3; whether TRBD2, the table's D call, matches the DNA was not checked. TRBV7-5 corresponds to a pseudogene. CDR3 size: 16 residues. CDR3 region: CARSLDPGGATDTQYF. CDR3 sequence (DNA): TGTGCCAGAAGCTTAGACCCCGGGGGGGCGACAGATACGCAGTATTTT.

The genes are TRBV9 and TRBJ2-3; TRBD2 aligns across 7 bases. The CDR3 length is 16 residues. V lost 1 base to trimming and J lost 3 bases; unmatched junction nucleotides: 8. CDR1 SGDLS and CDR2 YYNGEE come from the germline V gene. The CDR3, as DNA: TGTGCCAGCAGCGTACCCCCGGTGCGGGGGACAGATACGCAGTATTTT. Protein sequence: CASSVPPVRGTDTQYF.

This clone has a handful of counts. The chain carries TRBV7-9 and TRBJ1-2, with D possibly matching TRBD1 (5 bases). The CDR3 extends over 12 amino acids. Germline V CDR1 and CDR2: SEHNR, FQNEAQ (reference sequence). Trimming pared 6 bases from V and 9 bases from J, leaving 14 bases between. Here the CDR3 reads CASSLGRGSYTF. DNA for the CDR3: TGTGCCAGCAGTCTCGGGCGGGGGAGCTACACCTTC. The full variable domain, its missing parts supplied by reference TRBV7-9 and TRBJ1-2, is DTGVSQNPRHKITKRGQNVTFRCDPISEHNRLYWYRQTLGQGPEFLTYFQNEAQLEKSRLLSDRFSAERPKGSFSTLEIQRTEQGDSAMYLCASSLGRGSYTFGSGTRLTVV.

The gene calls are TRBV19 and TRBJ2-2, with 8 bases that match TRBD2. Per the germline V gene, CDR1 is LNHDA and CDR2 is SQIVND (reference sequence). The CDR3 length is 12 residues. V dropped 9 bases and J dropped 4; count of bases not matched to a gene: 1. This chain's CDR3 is CASGGGTGELFF. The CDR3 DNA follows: TGTGCCAGCGGGGGGGGCACCGGGGAGCTGTTTTTT. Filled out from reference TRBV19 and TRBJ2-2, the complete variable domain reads DGGITQSPKYLFRKEGQNVTLSCEQNLNHDAMYWYRQDPGQGLRLIYYSQIVNDFQKGDIAEGYSVSREKKESFPLTVTSAQKNPTAFYLCASGGGTGELFFGEGSRLTVL.